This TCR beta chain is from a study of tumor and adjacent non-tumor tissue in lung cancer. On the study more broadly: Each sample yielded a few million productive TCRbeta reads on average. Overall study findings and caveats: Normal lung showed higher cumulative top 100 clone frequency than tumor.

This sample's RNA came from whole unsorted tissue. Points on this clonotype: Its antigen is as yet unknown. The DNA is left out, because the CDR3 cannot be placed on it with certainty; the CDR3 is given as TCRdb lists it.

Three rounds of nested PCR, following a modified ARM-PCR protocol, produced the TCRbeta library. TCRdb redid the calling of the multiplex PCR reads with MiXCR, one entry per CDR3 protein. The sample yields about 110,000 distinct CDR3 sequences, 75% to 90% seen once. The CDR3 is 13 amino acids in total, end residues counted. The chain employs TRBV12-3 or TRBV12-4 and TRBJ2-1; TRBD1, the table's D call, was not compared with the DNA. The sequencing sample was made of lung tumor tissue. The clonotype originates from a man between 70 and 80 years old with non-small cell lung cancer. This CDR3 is CASSFGWGSELLF.